The following is a TCR beta chain sequence with its context. This record comes from a study of cytomegalovirus exposure and HLA in healthy donors. In the PCR, 60 Vbeta and 13 Jbeta primers were used. Libraries were prepared by immunoSEQ multiplex PCR; TCRdb keeps only in-frame clonotypes and omits some of them. This sample carries 200,000 to 250,000 clones, 60% to 80% of them seen once, and the ten largest clones take 3% to 4.5%. The clonotype comes from a male donor in good health and CMV-seronegative. The specimen was PBMCs.

CDR3 loop: CGEAPTPYEQYF. CDR3 coding DNA: TGTGGTGAGGCGCCAACCCCTTACGAGCAGTACTTC. This chain uses TRBV12-5 with TRBJ2-7; D remains ambiguous. This CDR3 has 12 amino acids. Germline CDR1 LGHNT, CDR2 FRNRAP.